The clone carrying this TCR beta chain was observed a few times. What it recognizes is unknown. This sample is drawn from a study of T cell repertoires in ileal Crohn's disease. Study results and caveats: Compared with CD4 T cells, sorted CD8 cells carried more expanded clones. Clonal expansions were more frequent in active smokers than non-smokers at surgery. Endoscopic recurrence occurred in every patient whose clonality exceeded 26.8%.

This CDR3 has 15 amino acids. Germline CDR1 SGHVS, CDR2 FQNEAQ. V gave up 7 bases and J gave up 10 bases; unmatched junction bases: 14. Indicated time point: inflamed ileum from the surgical specimen. Produced via immunoSEQ multiplex PCR; TCRdb's table is partial and in-frame only. The sample includes 3,500 to 5,000 clones, under 80% of them seen just once. Sequencing input: ileal tissue. This rearrangement joins TRBV7-8 to TRBJ1-4; TRBD1 matches at 8 bases. This TCR was sampled from an adult with Crohn's disease. In DNA, the CDR3 is TGTGCCAGCACACAAATAGGACAGGGTTCAAGAAAACTGTTTTTT. Encoded protein: CASTQIGQGSRKLFF.